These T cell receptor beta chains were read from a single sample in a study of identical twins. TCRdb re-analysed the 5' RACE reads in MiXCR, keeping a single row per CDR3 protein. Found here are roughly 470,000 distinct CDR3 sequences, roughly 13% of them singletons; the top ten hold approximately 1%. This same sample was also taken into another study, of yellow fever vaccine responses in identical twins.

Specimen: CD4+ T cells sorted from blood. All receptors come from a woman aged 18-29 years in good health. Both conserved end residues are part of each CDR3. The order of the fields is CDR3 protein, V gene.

CDR3aa: CSVPKFPNAFPYEQYF; v_gene: TRBV29-1
CDR3aa: CASSPPDQETQYF; v_gene: TRBV3-1
CDR3aa: CATRDRGRRENEQFF; v_gene: TRBV10-3
CDR3aa: CASRTGNSYEQYF; v_gene: TRBV6-6
CDR3aa: CASSSGQDYGYTF; v_gene: TRBV18
CDR3aa: CASSPKLTGEQFF; v_gene: TRBV7-2
CDR3aa: CASSQDPGSYEQYF; v_gene: TRBV3-1
CDR3aa: CASSPLGGGPADYEQYF; v_gene: TRBV18
CDR3aa: CSARVGSGRAPRDEQFF; v_gene: TRBV20-1
CDR3aa: CATSRGLAGKYNEQFF; v_gene: TRBV15
CDR3aa: CASSQEWGGSYEQYF; v_gene: TRBV4-1
CDR3aa: CASSQGNLGETQYF; v_gene: TRBV4-3
CDR3aa: CASSLGPEDNEQFF; v_gene: TRBV12-3/TRBV12-4
CDR3aa: CSGSVDSNQPQHF; v_gene: TRBV20-1
CDR3aa: CASSSVTSGSGNEQFF; v_gene: TRBV5-1
CDR3aa: CASSNAAETQYF; v_gene: TRBV7-6
CDR3aa: CARSLLAGGKSSYNEQFF; v_gene: TRBV12-3/TRBV12-4
CDR3aa: CAISEAKTGAAANEQFF; v_gene: TRBV10-3
CDR3aa: CASSLTWDRNEKLFF; v_gene: TRBV7-9
CDR3aa: CASGAGTGNTGELFF; v_gene: TRBV2
CDR3aa: CASSLDASLSREQYF; v_gene: TRBV5-5
CDR3aa: CSAPSGGVYEQYF; v_gene: TRBV20-1
CDR3aa: CASSNGGDEQYF; v_gene: TRBV2
CDR3aa: CATSDRLNTEAFF; v_gene: TRBV24-1
CDR3aa: CASSYLHFGGLNTEAFF; v_gene: TRBV6-5
CDR3aa: CASSPLRGAENEQFF; v_gene: TRBV5-1
CDR3aa: CASSATGYGTQYF; v_gene: TRBV7-7
CDR3aa: CASSYSGTGIETQYF; v_gene: TRBV6-5
CDR3aa: CASSQRRTSGSSYNEQFF; v_gene: TRBV11-1
CDR3aa: CSVASGANVLTF; v_gene: TRBV29-1
CDR3aa: CSAPRGMTLEDTQYF; v_gene: TRBV20-1
CDR3aa: CASREPGLEVLYEQYF; v_gene: TRBV6-2/TRBV6-3
CDR3aa: CASSITGNSYNSPLHF; v_gene: TRBV5-1
CDR3aa: CASSPEYNEQFF; v_gene: TRBV7-9
CDR3aa: CASSRTGNQPQHF; v_gene: TRBV5-1
CDR3aa: CSASLPAGELFF; v_gene: TRBV20-1
CDR3aa: CASSLADRDYNEQFF; v_gene: TRBV5-1
CDR3aa: CASSESGLAESYEQYF; v_gene: TRBV10-1
CDR3aa: CAWIGGGDYGYTF; v_gene: TRBV30
CDR3aa: CSAKTGSTEAFF; v_gene: TRBV20-1
CDR3aa: CASSRTGAPGDYEQYF; v_gene: TRBV14
CDR3aa: CDSCMRGDEQFF; v_gene: TRBV6-5
CDR3aa: CASTMTGRNQPQHF; v_gene: TRBV28
CDR3aa: CATSRPGLHLGNEQFF; v_gene: TRBV15
CDR3aa: CASSLARDSQPQHF; v_gene: TRBV7-8
CDR3aa: CASSLVGGAFQETQYF; v_gene: TRBV7-8
CDR3aa: CASKAGGSSAGANVLTF; v_gene: TRBV19
CDR3aa: CASSSMSGANVLTF; v_gene: TRBV7-9
CDR3aa: CASTLGVSGPFF; v_gene: TRBV28
CDR3aa: CASGLVFGELNQETQYF; v_gene: TRBV12-5
CDR3aa: CATSDSRVGEQYF; v_gene: TRBV24-1
CDR3aa: CSARVVGLAGTDTQYF; v_gene: TRBV20-1
CDR3aa: CASSQDGGTTDTQYF; v_gene: TRBV4-2
CDR3aa: CSARRGSGGLNEQFF; v_gene: TRBV29-1
CDR3aa: CASSSFSGSAYGSEQYF; v_gene: TRBV5-1
CDR3aa: CASSLGGTGRNEQFF; v_gene: TRBV5-1
CDR3aa: CATIPPRGYGYTF; v_gene: TRBV19
CDR3aa: CASSNPSYRSGELFF; v_gene: TRBV6-2/TRBV6-3